Detailed here is one T cell receptor beta chain. As yet, its antigen is unknown. Looked up from germline, CDR1 is SNHLY and CDR2 is FYNNEI. The CDR3 is 15 residues long. The V and J ends lost 8 bases and 8 bases respectively, with 22 bases between them. The data were taken from a study of OX40 agonist ivuxolimab in advanced cancers. General observations from the study: Clonal expansion from baseline to week 6 occurred in both CD4+ and CD8+ T cells. Clonal expansion in partial responders at 0.1-3.0 mg/kg ranked among the lowest.

The table came from immunoSEQ multiplex PCR; TCRdb's copy has only in-frame clones and leaves some out. The data show 25,000 to 40,000 clones, 70% to 90% seen once. The chain carries TRBV2 and TRBJ2-1; tentatively, D is TRBD1 or TRBD2 (5 bases each). The source was CD4+ or CD8+ T cells sorted from blood, collected in a trial of the OX40 agonist ivuxolimab. The receptor comes from an adult with an advanced solid tumor such as melanoma, head and neck, liver or kidney cancer. CDR3 bases: TGTGCCAGCGGGGCAGAGGGGATCAGCTTCTATGAGCAGTTCTTC. Its translation is CASGAEGISFYEQFF.